This T cell receptor beta chain appears in the sequencing data of a study of T cell responses to AZD1222 COVID-19 vaccine. The CDR3 is 15 amino acids. CDR1 and CDR2 (germline): SGHNT, YYREEE (reference sequence). The V segment lost 0 bases and the J segment 7 bases; nucleotides outside the gene matches: 9. Assay: immunoSEQ multiplex PCR; the TCRdb copy retains only in-frame clones and omits some. This repertoire shows 85,000 to 130,000 clones, about 90% found once; its top ten account for roughly 5.1%. The chain has TRBV5-4 and TRBJ2-7, with 8 bases aligning to TRBD2. This TCR was recovered from an adult in good health. Material: peripheral blood, obtained on day 0 of AZD1222 vaccination. Here the CDR3 reads CASSLDPAGVEEQYF. CDR3 bases: TGTGCCAGCAGCTTGGACCCAGCGGGAGTGGAAGAGCAGTACTTC.